This passage covers 25 T cell receptor beta chains from one sample sequenced in a study of T-cell memory formation after mild COVID-19 (dated by TCRdb to the early 2020s). Receptors were amplified or captured by 5' RACE. Sequencing took place on an Illumina NovaSeq 6000. The raw public reads went through TCRdb reprocessing: fastp at Q25, MiXCR clone calling, in-frame beta chains kept. Under each unique CDR3 protein, matching rows form one entry showing the most common genes and DNA. The sample table contains about 270,000 distinct CDR3 sequences; only one count was recorded for roughly 17% of them. The leading ten clones occupy under 25% of the sample. The sample comprised PBMCs or a T cell subset sorted from them (not recorded which). The source is a man aged 18 to 30 who had mild COVID-19 (a few samples of this study predate the infection). The sample titles of this study are shuffled in the database, so cell type and time point are left out; the donor was told from shared clones.

The chain carries TRBV7-6 and TRBJ1-1, with a weak D call TRBD1 (5 bases). The CDR3 spans 15 residues. In germline, CDR1 is SGHVS, CDR2 FNYEAQ. Trimming removed 0 bases from V and 2 bases from J, with 10 bases in between. This CDR3 is CASSLAGTANTEAFF. The CDR3 region has the DNA TGTGCCAGCAGCTTAGCGGGGACGGCCAACACTGAAGCTTTCTTT. The full variable domain, completed using reference TRBV7-6 and TRBJ1-1, is GAGVSQSPRYKVTKRGQDVALRCDPISGHVSLYWYRQALGQGPEFLTYFNYEAQQDKSGLPNDRFSAERPEGSISTLTIQRTEQRDSAMYRCASSLAGTANTEAFFGQGTRLTVV.

The rearrangement joins TRBV7-9 to TRBJ1-2; D may be TRBD1 (5 bases). V lost 2 bases, J lost 6 bases, and 10 bases lay in between. The CDR3 loop spans 13 amino acids. CDR1 and CDR2 (germline): SEHNR, FQNEAQ (reference sequence). This CDR3 is CASSLSREDGYTF. The CDR3, as DNA: TGTGCCAGCAGCTTAAGCAGGGAGGATGGCTACACCTTC.

Only a few counts were recorded for this clonotype. This chain uses TRBV27 with TRBJ2-1; TRBD1 matches at 10 bases. Germline-derived CDR1 and CDR2 are MNHEY and SMNVEV (reference sequence). Trimming at V came to 5 bases and at J to 6 bases, leaving 4 bases not matched to a gene. The CDR3 consists of 14 residues. In DNA form, the CDR3 reads TGTGCCAGCAGTAGACAGGGGGCTGTCAATGAGCAGTTCTTC. Protein: CASSRQGAVNEQFF.

There are a few counts of this clonotype. V gene TRBV7-2 combines with J gene TRBJ2-3; D is possibly TRBD2 (6 bases). CDR1 is SGHTA, CDR2 FQGNSA, per germline. Trimming stripped 2 bases from V and 4 bases from J, with 10 bases between. CDR3 length equals 14 residues. Here the CDR3 DNA reads TGTGCCAGCAGCTTACTAGCGCTACCAGATACGCAGTATTTT. Residues: CASSLLALPDTQYF.

This clonotype was counted ten times or more. The chain has TRBV4-3 and TRBJ2-7; D remains unclear. The CDR3 contains 13 residues. Deletions cut 1 base from V and 4 bases from J, with 8 bases between. CDR1 and CDR2 (germline): LGHNA, YSLEER. For the CDR3, the DNA is TGCGCCAGCAGCCAAGGTTTGCGGTACGAGCAGTACGTC. It encodes CASSQGLRYEQYV.

This clonotype showed up just a few times. This sequence joins TRBV19 and TRBJ2-1, with TRBD1 matching over 9 bases. J gave up 6 bases and V 5 bases, and 2 bases lay outside the gene matches. The CDR3 has 13 residues. In germline, CDR1 is LNHDA, CDR2 SQIVND (reference sequence). CDR3 in amino acids: CASSQGQGNEQFF. The CDR3 bases are TGTGCCAGTAGTCAGGGACAGGGCAATGAGCAGTTCTTC. Full variable domain (rest looked up from reference TRBV19 and TRBJ2-1): DGGITQSPKYLFRKEGQNVTLSCEQNLNHDAMYWYRQDPGQGLRLIYYSQIVNDFQKGDIAEGYSVSREKKESFPLTVTSAQKNPTAFYLCASSQGQGNEQFFGPGTRLTVL.

This clonotype was observed at least ten times. The chain recombines TRBV5-1 with TRBJ2-7; D may be TRBD2 (5 bases). The CDR3 is 14 amino acids. CDR1 and CDR2 (germline): SGHRS, YFSETQ. V was cut by 5 bases and J by 3 bases, with 15 bases left in between. The CDR3 here is CASSLPDSLYEQYF. The CDR3 DNA is TGCGCCAGCAGTCTCCCGGACTCCCTCTACGAGCAGTACTTC.

This clonotype was detected a few times. This chain uses TRBV7-9 with TRBJ2-5; D is tentatively TRBD1 or TRBD2 (5 bases each). The V gene lost 8 bases and the J gene lost 3 bases, with 19 bases spanning the gap. CDR3 length: 15 residues. Looked up from germline, CDR1 is SEHNR and CDR2 is FQNEAQ (reference sequence). The CDR3: CASQAMGVLEETQYF. Written as DNA, the CDR3 is TGTGCCAGCCAAGCAATGGGGGTTTTAGAAGAGACCCAGTACTTC. Full variable domain (outside the CDR3, taken from reference TRBV7-9 and TRBJ2-5): DTGVSQNPRHKITKRGQNVTFRCDPISEHNRLYWYRQTLGQGPEFLTYFQNEAQLEKSRLLSDRFSAERPKGSFSTLEIQRTEQGDSAMYLCASQAMGVLEETQYFGPGTRLLVL.

V and J are TRBV6-5 and TRBJ2-1; 9 bases match TRBD1. Germline-derived CDR1 and CDR2 are MNHEY and SVGAGI. The CDR3 covers 16 residues. With V trimmed by 6 bases and J by 0 bases, 6 bases remained unmatched. This chain's CDR3 is CASRATGGSSYNEQFF. CDR3 bases: TGTGCCAGCAGGGCTACAGGGGGCAGCTCCTACAATGAGCAGTTCTTC.

This clonotype was counted ten times or more. This chain uses TRBV7-9 with TRBJ2-1, with TRBD1 matching 9 bases. From germline, CDR1 is SEHNR and CDR2 FQNEAQ (reference sequence). V shed 1 base and J 5 bases; nucleotides not matched to a gene: 3. This CDR3 spans 15 amino acids. The chain's CDR3 is CASSLGDRAHNEQFF. CDR3 coding DNA: TGTGCCAGCAGCTTAGGGGACAGGGCCCACAATGAGCAGTTCTTC.

There are a few counts of this clonotype. V and J are TRBV5-4 and TRBJ2-5; D is unresolved. This CDR3 is built from 11 residues. Per germline, CDR1 SGHNT and CDR2 YYREEE (reference sequence). Trimming stripped 0 bases from V and 10 bases from J, with 7 bases between. This CDR3 reads CASSLGGDQYF. CDR3 sequence (DNA): TGTGCCAGCAGCTTGGGTGGGGACCAGTACTTC.

The genes are TRBV4-1 and TRBJ2-1; D not certain. Looked up from germline, CDR1 is MGHRA and CDR2 is YSYEKL. V lost 0 bases to trimming and J lost 9 bases, with 9 bases between them. The CDR3 is 13 amino acids. The CDR3 region has the DNA TGCGCCAGCAGCCAAGATCGCCCGTCTGAGCAGTTCTTC. The encoded protein is CASSQDRPSEQFF.

The chain links TRBV20-1 to TRBJ1-1; the D gene is possibly TRBD1 (6 bases). The V gene's germline CDR1 is DFQATT and CDR2 SNEGSKA (reference sequence). This CDR3 region has 13 residues. V was trimmed by 5 bases and J by 5 bases, leaving 15 bases between them. CDR3 sequence reads: CSARQTQGTEAFF. In DNA, the CDR3 is TGCAGTGCTCGCCAGACCCAGGGGACTGAAGCTTTCTTT.

This clonotype has only a few counts. The chain recombines TRBV20-1 with TRBJ2-2; D might be TRBD2 (6 bases). The germline V gene encodes CDR1 DFQATT and CDR2 SNEGSKA (reference sequence). CDR3 length equals 13 residues. V gave up 2 bases and J gave up 5 bases, with 9 bases separating them. In DNA form, the CDR3 reads TGCAGTGCTAGAAATGGGGGGACCGGGGAGCTGTTTTTT. Translating it yields CSARNGGTGELFF.

This clonotype was found a few times. The chain couples TRBV10-2 to TRBJ2-7; D remains ambiguous. Trimming took off 4 bases at V and 5 bases at J, with 6 bases between the two ends. The V gene's germline CDR1 is WSHSY and CDR2 SAAADI. CDR3 length: 11 amino acids. The CDR3 loop is CASSGTDEQYF. The DNA for the CDR3 is TGCGCCAGCAGTGGGACGGACGAGCAGTACTTC.

This clonotype was recorded a few times. The rearrangement uses TRBV20-1 and TRBJ2-2, with 8 bases fitting TRBD2. Unmatched junction bases numbered 10, after V lost 6 bases and J lost 4 bases. Germline V gene data show CDR1 as DFQATT and CDR2 as SNEGSKA (reference sequence). The CDR3 extends over 15 amino acids. The CDR3 DNA reads TGCAGTGCCCCTAAGCGGGGGTCGGCCACCGGGGAGCTGTTTTTT. The encoded protein is CSAPKRGSATGELFF.

The table lists this clonotype with a few counts. The rearrangement uses TRBV12-3 or TRBV12-4 and TRBJ2-5, with D maybe TRBD2 (5 bases). This CDR3 comprises 13 residues. V gave up 5 bases and J gave up 5 bases, with 12 bases separating them. The chain's CDR3 is CASSVGRMETQYF. CDR3 DNA sequence: TGTGCCAGCAGTGTTGGGAGAATGGAGACCCAGTACTTC.

Regarding this clonotype: An end of the junction differs from the germline gene, which may be a read error. The rearrangement joins TRBV24-1 to TRBJ1-5; D is unclear. The germline gives CDR1 KGHDR, CDR2 SFDVKD. This CDR3 has 14 amino acids. In DNA form, the CDR3 reads TGTGCCACCAGTAAGTCGAGTTCCAATGAGCCCCAGCATTTT. As protein: CATSKSSSNEPQHF.

This clonotype was seen more than once but under ten times. The chain joins TRBV29-1 to TRBJ2-2, with unresolved D. Germline V gene lookup returns CDR1 SQVTM and CDR2 ANQGSEA. V was pared by 4 bases and J by 6 bases, with 12 bases between. The CDR3 covers 13 residues. CDR3 sequence (DNA): TGCAGCGTTGGTGGATGGGTGTCCGGGGAGCTGTTTTTT. The encoded protein is CSVGGWVSGELFF.

This clonotype came up a few times. The chain links TRBV7-9 to TRBJ2-5; 8 bases align to TRBD2. V lost 5 bases, J lost 1 base, and 3 bases stayed unmatched. The length of the CDR3 is 14 residues. Germline assignment: CDR1 SEHNR and CDR2 FQNEAQ (reference sequence). This CDR3 is CASSHGRVQETQYF. CDR3 DNA sequence: TGTGCCAGCAGCCACGGGAGGGTCCAAGAGACCCAGTACTTC.

This clonotype was counted between two and nine times. CDR3: CASSFGTVAQPQHF. The CDR3 bases are TGTGCCAGCAGCTTCGGGACAGTCGCTCAGCCCCAGCATTTT. The V gene is TRBV7-8, the J gene TRBJ1-5, with TRBD1 matching 7 bases. The CDR3 length is 14 residues. V shed 3 bases and J 6 bases; nucleotides not matched to a gene: 5. In germline, CDR1 is SGHVS, CDR2 FQNEAQ.

This clonotype was seen a handful of times. In DNA, the CDR3 is TGTGCCAGCAGCCACGGACTGGAACGGGAGACCCAGTACTTC. This sequence encodes CASSHGLERETQYF. V gene TRBV3-1 combines with J gene TRBJ2-5; TRBD2 might be the D (5 bases). Germline loops: CDR1 LGHDT, CDR2 YNNKEL (reference sequence). This CDR3 region has 14 residues. With 3 bases removed from V and 5 bases from J, the gap between germline ends came to 13 bases.

The V and J genes are TRBV6-2 or TRBV6-3 and TRBJ2-3, with a weak D call TRBD2 (7 bases). V was trimmed by 0 bases and J by 1 base, leaving 17 bases between them. The germline V gene has CDR1 MNHEY and CDR2 SVGEGT. This CDR3 region has 18 residues. This CDR3 is CASSYSTRGGDGTDTQYF. Here the CDR3 DNA reads TGTGCCAGCAGTTACTCGACGAGAGGGGGGGACGGCACAGATACGCAGTATTTT.

This clonotype was seen ten or more times. V and J are TRBV7-8 and TRBJ1-2; the D is unclear. Trimming cost V 3 bases and J 4 bases, with 6 bases left between them. CDR1 and CDR2 (germline): SGHVS, FQNEAQ. The CDR3 spans 12 residues. The CDR3 DNA follows: TGTGCCAGCAGCTTGACGGGCTATGGCTACACCTTC. Translating gives CASSLTGYGYTF.

The chain is built from TRBV11-2 and TRBJ2-7; D gene unclear. Trimming removed 5 bases from V and 3 bases from J, with 8 bases in between. This CDR3 region has 12 residues. Germline V gives CDR1 SGHAT, CDR2 FQNNGV. The CDR3 nucleotides are TGTGCCAGCAGCCTGCAAAACTACGAGCAGTACGTC. This gives the protein CASSLQNYEQYV.